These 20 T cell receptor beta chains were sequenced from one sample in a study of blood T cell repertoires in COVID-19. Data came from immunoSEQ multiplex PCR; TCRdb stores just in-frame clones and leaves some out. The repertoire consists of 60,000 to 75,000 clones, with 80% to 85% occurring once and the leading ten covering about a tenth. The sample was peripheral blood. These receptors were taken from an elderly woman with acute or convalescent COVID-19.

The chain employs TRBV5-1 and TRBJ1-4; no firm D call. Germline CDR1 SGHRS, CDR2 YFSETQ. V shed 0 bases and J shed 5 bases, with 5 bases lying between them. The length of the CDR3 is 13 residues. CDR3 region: CASSLAGNEKLFF. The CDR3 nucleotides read TGCGCCAGCAGCTTGGCCGGGAATGAAAAACTGTTTTTT.

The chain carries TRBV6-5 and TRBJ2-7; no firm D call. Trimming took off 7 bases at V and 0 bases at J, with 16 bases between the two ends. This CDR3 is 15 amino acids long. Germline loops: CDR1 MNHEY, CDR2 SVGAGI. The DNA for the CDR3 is TGTGCCAGCAAGACTGCTTTTGCGGACTCCTACGAGCAGTACTTC. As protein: CASKTAFADSYEQYF.

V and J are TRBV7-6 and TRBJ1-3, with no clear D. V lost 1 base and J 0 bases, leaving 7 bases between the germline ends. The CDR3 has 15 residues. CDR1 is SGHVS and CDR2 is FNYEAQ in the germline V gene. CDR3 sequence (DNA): TGTGCCAGCAGCTTAGAACAAACCTCTGGAAACACCATATATTTT. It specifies CASSLEQTSGNTIYF.

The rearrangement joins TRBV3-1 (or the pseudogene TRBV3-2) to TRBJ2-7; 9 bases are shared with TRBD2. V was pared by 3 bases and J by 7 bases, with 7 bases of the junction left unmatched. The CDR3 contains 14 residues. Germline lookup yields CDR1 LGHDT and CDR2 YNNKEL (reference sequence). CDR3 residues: CASSHGASGDEQYF. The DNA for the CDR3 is TGTGCCAGCAGCCACGGGGCTAGCGGGGATGAGCAGTACTTC.

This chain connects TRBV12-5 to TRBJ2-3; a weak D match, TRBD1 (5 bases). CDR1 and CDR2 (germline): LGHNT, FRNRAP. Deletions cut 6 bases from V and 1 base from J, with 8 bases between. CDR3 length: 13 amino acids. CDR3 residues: CASGPQGTDTQYF. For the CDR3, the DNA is TGTGCTAGTGGCCCACAGGGCACAGATACGCAGTATTTT.

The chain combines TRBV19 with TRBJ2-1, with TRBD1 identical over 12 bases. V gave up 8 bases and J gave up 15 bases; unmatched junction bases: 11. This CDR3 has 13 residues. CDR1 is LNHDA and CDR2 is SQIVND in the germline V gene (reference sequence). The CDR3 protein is CASAPGTGGHRFF. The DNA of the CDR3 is TGTGCCAGTGCGCCCGGGACAGGGGGCCATCGGTTCTTC.

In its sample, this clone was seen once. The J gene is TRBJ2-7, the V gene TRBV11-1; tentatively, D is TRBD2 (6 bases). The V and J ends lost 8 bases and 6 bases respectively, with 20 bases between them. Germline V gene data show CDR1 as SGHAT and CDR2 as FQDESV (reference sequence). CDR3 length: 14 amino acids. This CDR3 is CASSTGVSPGEQYF. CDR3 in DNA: TGTGCCAGCTCAACGGGGGTAAGCCCGGGCGAGCAGTACTTC.

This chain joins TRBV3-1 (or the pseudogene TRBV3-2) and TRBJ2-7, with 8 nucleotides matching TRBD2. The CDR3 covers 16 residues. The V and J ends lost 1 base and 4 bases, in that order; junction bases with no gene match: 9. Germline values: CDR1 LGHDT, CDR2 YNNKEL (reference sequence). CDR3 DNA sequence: TGTGCCAGCAGCCAAGGTTTTGTAGCGGGGTTGTACGAGCAGTACTTC. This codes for CASSQGFVAGLYEQYF.

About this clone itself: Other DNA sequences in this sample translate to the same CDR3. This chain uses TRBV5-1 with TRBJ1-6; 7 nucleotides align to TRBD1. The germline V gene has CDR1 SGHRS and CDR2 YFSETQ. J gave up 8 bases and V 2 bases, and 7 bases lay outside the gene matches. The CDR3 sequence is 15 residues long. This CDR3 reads CASSLYDRDDSPLHF. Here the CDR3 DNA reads TGCGCCAGCAGCTTATATGACAGGGATGATTCACCCCTCCACTTT. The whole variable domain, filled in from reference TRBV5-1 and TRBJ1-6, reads KAGVTQTPRYLIKTRGQQVTLSCSPISGHRSVSWYQQTPGQGLQFLFEYFSETQRNKGNFPGRFSGRQFSNSRSEMNVSTLELGDSALYLCASSLYDRDDSPLHFGNGTRLTVT.

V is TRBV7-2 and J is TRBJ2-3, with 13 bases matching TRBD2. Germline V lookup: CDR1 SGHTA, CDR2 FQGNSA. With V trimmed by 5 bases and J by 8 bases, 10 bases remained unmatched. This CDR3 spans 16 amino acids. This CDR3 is CASSVTSGGASATQYF. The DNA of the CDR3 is TGTGCCAGCAGCGTCACTAGCGGGGGGGCCTCGGCTACGCAGTATTTT.

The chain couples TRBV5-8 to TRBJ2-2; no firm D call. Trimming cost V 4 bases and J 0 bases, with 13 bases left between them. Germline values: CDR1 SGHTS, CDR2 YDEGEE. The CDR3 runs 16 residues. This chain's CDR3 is CASSRGRIANTGELFF. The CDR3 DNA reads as TGTGCCAGCAGCCGTGGGCGTATCGCGAACACCGGGGAGCTGTTTTTT.

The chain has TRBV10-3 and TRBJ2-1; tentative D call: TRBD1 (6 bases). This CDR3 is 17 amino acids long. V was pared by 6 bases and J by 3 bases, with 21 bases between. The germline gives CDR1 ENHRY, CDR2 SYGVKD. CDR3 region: CAIRGELGAEGYNEQFF. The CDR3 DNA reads TGTGCCATCAGAGGGGAGCTGGGGGCTGAAGGCTACAATGAGCAGTTCTTC.

CDR3 amino acids: CASSLPRELSYEQYF. CDR3 nucleotides: TGTGCCAGCAGTTTACCCAGGGAACTCTCCTACGAGCAGTACTTC. V and J are TRBV28 and TRBJ2-7; TRBD1 is a possible D gene (5 bases). The germline CDR1 and CDR2 sequences are MDHEN and SYDVKM. Trimming took off 2 bases at V and 0 bases at J, with 11 bases between the two ends. This CDR3 region has 15 residues.

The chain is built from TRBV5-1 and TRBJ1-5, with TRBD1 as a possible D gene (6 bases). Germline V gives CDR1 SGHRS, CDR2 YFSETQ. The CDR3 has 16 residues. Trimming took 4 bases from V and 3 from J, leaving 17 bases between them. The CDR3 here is CASSVGGGGTNQPQHF. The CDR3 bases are TGCGCCAGCAGCGTTGGGGGCGGGGGAACCAATCAGCCCCAGCATTTT. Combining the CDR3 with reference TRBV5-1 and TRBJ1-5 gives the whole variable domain KAGVTQTPRYLIKTRGQQVTLSCSPISGHRSVSWYQQTPGQGLQFLFEYFSETQRNKGNFPGRFSGRQFSNSRSEMNVSTLELGDSALYLCASSVGGGGTNQPQHFGDGTRLSIL.

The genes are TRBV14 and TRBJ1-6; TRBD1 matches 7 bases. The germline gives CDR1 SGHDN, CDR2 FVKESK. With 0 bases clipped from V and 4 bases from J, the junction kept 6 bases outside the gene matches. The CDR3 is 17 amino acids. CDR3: CASSQDNRGSYNSPLHF. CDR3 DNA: TGTGCCAGCAGCCAAGATAACAGGGGCAGTTATAATTCACCCCTCCACTTT.

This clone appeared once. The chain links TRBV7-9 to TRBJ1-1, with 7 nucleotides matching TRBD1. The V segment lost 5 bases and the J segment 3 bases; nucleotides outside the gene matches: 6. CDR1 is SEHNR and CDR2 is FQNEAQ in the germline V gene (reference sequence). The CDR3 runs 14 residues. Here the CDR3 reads CASSPRGTDTEAFF. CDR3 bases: TGTGCCAGCAGCCCCAGGGGGACCGACACTGAAGCTTTCTTT.

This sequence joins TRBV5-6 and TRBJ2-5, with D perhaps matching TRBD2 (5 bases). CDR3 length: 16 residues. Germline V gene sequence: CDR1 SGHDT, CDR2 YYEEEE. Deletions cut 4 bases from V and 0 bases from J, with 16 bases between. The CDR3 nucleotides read TGTGCCAGCAGCCGCGTCGCGGGTGTAGACCAAGAGACCCAGTACTTC. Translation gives CASSRVAGVDQETQYF.

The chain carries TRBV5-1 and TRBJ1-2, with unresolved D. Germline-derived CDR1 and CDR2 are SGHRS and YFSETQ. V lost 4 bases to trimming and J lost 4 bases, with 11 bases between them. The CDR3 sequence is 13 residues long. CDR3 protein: CASSPGLSYGYTF. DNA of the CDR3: TGCGCCAGCAGCCCCGGACTCAGCTATGGCTACACCTTC.

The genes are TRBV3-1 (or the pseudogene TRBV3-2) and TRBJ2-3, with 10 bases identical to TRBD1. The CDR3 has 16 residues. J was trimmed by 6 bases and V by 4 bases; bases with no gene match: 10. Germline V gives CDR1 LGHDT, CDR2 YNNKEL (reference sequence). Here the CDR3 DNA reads TGTGCCAGCAGCCCGTACAGACAGGGGGCAGGGGATACGCAGTATTTT. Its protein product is CASSPYRQGAGDTQYF.

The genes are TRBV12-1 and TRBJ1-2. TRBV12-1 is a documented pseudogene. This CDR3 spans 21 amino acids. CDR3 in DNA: TGTGCCAGCAGCTTTGTTGGATTCCGTTATTATTCTCTTTTGAGGAACTATGGCTACACCTTC. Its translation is CASSFVGFRYYSLLRNYGYTF.